The next 16 T cell receptor beta chains were all read from a single sample in a study of OX40 agonist ivuxolimab in advanced cancers. Produced via immunoSEQ multiplex PCR; TCRdb's table is partial and in-frame only. The table shows about 74,000 clones, with approximately 82% occurring only once. This sample comprised CD4+ or CD8+ T cells sorted from blood, obtained in a trial of the OX40 agonist ivuxolimab. Receptor source: an adult with an advanced solid tumor such as melanoma, head and neck, liver or kidney cancer.

This clone was found once. The chain uses TRBV6-6 and TRBJ2-1; tentatively, D is TRBD2 (5 bases). The CDR3 covers 12 residues. Germline V lookup: CDR1 MNHNY, CDR2 SVGAGI (reference sequence). The V and J ends lost 6 bases and 9 bases respectively, with 12 bases between them. The CDR3 region is CASSLPSSEQFF. CDR3 nucleotides: TGTGCCAGCAGCCTTCCTAGCTCTGAGCAGTTCTTC.

The V gene is TRBV13, the J gene TRBJ1-2; possible D gene TRBD1, 5 bases. Germline lookup yields CDR1 PRHDT and CDR2 FYEKMQ (reference sequence). Trimming took 4 bases from V and 2 from J, leaving 11 bases between them. This CDR3 comprises 14 residues. This chain's CDR3 is CASSSGTENYGYTF. The CDR3 DNA reads TGTGCCAGCAGCTCCGGGACGGAGAACTATGGCTACACCTTC.

The chain joins TRBV30 to TRBJ2-1; D remains ambiguous. The CDR3 has 14 amino acids. Trimming shortened V by 3 bases and J by 6 bases, and 15 bases separated the two germline ends. Germline loops: CDR1 GTSNPN, CDR2 SVGIG (reference sequence). CDR3 DNA sequence: TGTGCCTGGAGCCAAAGGGTAATCTTCAATGAGCAGTTCTTC. Its protein is CAWSQRVIFNEQFF.

The rearrangement uses TRBV28 and TRBJ1-2; TRBD1 might be the D (5 bases). Trimming left V 3 bases short and J 3 bases short, with 14 bases between. Germline values: CDR1 MDHEN, CDR2 SYDVKM. This CDR3 has 15 residues. CDR3 sequence reads: CASSLPGRGYYGYTF. The CDR3 nucleotides are TGTGCCAGCAGTTTGCCGGGACGGGGGTACTATGGCTACACCTTC.

The gene calls are TRBV6-5 and TRBJ1-5; the D is unclear. The V end lost 3 bases, the J end lost 4 bases, and 7 bases lay between the germline ends. This CDR3 region has 13 residues. From germline, CDR1 is MNHEY and CDR2 SVGAGI. The CDR3 sequence is CASSYGRNQPQHF. Written as DNA, the CDR3 is TGTGCCAGCAGTTATGGGAGAAATCAGCCCCAGCATTTT.

V gene TRBV4-3 combines with J gene TRBJ2-2, with D uncertain. CDR1 is LGHNA and CDR2 is YSLEER in the germline V gene. The CDR3 is 14 amino acids. Trimming removed 7 bases at V and 5 bases at J, with 14 bases between. This chain's CDR3 is CASTPGMGTGELFF. For the CDR3, the DNA is TGCGCCAGCACCCCTGGGATGGGAACCGGGGAGCTGTTTTTT.

For the CDR3, the DNA is TGCGCCAGCAGGGGTTGGGGTTTAGCGGATACGCAGTATTTT. Translated: CASRGWGLADTQYF. The V and J genes are TRBV5-1 and TRBJ2-3, with D tentatively TRBD2 (5 bases). V dropped 5 bases and J dropped 6 bases, with 16 bases sitting between them. Germline CDR1 SGHRS, CDR2 YFSETQ. The CDR3 has 14 residues.

This chain joins TRBV4-3 and TRBJ2-3, with a weak D call TRBD2 (6 bases). The CDR3 runs to 15 residues. Germline V lookup: CDR1 LGHNA, CDR2 YSLEER. Deletions cut 4 bases from V and 2 bases from J, with 13 bases between. For the CDR3, the DNA is TGCGCCAGCAGCCTAGGACGGGGGATCACAGATACGCAGTATTTT. Translating it yields CASSLGRGITDTQYF.

The chain combines TRBV2 with TRBJ2-2; D is ambiguous. The CDR3 is made up of 14 amino acids. Trimming stripped 7 bases from V and 5 bases from J, with 14 bases between. CDR1 SNHLY and CDR2 FYNNEI come from the germline V gene. The CDR3 sequence is CASTRIPQTGELFF. CDR3 DNA: TGTGCCAGCACTAGGATCCCCCAGACCGGGGAGCTGTTTTTT.

This clone was seen just once. The chain links TRBV5-8 to TRBJ2-1; 8 bases align to TRBD1. Looked up from germline, CDR1 is SGHTS and CDR2 is YDEGEE. With V trimmed by 1 base and J by 9 bases, 9 bases remained unmatched. This CDR3 region has 15 residues. The CDR3 DNA reads TGTGCCAGCAGCTTGTGGGTTGGACAGGGTGGTGAGCAGTTCTTC. Its translation: CASSLWVGQGGEQFF.

The chain joins TRBV7-8 to TRBJ2-5; D is ambiguous. With 2 bases removed from V and 3 bases from J, the gap between germline ends came to 10 bases. The germline CDR1 and CDR2 sequences are SGHVS and FQNEAQ. The CDR3 consists of 14 residues. CDR3 bases: TGTGCCAGCAGCTTAAAGAGGACGGAAGAGACCCAGTACTTC. Amino acid sequence: CASSLKRTEETQYF.

This rearrangement joins TRBV5-6 to TRBJ2-7, with a weak D call TRBD1 (6 bases). The germline CDR1 and CDR2 sequences are SGHDT and YYEEEE. The ends were cut back, 4 bases at V and 4 bases at J, with 9 bases in the middle. The CDR3 totals 12 residues. CDR3 in DNA: TGTGCCAGCAGCAAGAGGGGGTACGAGCAGTACTTC. Amino acids: CASSKRGYEQYF.

The V call is TRBV28, the J call TRBJ2-7, with 7 bases fitting TRBD1. Germline-derived CDR1 and CDR2 are MDHEN and SYDVKM. V dropped 8 bases and J dropped 4; count of bases not matched to a gene: 8. There are 13 residues in the CDR3. The CDR3 nucleotides are TGTGCCAGCCACGAGGGACAGCGTTACGAGCAGTACTTC. This sequence encodes CASHEGQRYEQYF. The whole variable domain, filled in from reference TRBV28 and TRBJ2-7, reads DVKVTQSSRYLVKRTGEKVFLECVQDMDHENMFWYRQDPGLGLRLIYFSYDVKMKEKGDIPEGYSVSREKKERFSLILESASTNQTSMYLCASHEGQRYEQYFGPGTRLTVT.

The chain has TRBV27 and TRBJ2-1, with 14 positions matching TRBD2. Germline CDR1 and CDR2: MNHEY and SMNVEV (reference sequence). The length of the CDR3 is 19 residues. The junction had 15 bases not matched to a gene; V was cut back by 7 bases and J by 4 bases. This CDR3 is CASTPGTLRTSGRYNEQFF. In DNA, the CDR3 is TGTGCCAGCACCCCGGGGACACTAAGGACTAGCGGGAGGTACAATGAGCAGTTCTTC.

V is TRBV13 and J is TRBJ2-4, with D uncertain. The germline CDR1 and CDR2 sequences are PRHDT and FYEKMQ (reference sequence). Trimming removed 0 bases from V and 0 bases from J, with 9 bases in between. This CDR3 has 16 amino acids. The CDR3 bases are TGTGCCAGCAGCTTAGGTGCTAAACTAGCCAAAAACATTCAGTACTTC. Translated, it gives CASSLGAKLAKNIQYF.

This chain joins TRBV6-5 and TRBJ2-3; 9 bases are a match to TRBD2. The CDR3 length is 14 residues. V dropped 8 bases and J dropped 8; count of bases not matched to a gene: 11. Germline lookup yields CDR1 MNHEY and CDR2 SVGAGI. CDR3 region: CASLSGTSSVTQYF. DNA for the CDR3: TGTGCCAGCCTCAGTGGGACTAGCTCGGTTACGCAGTATTTT.